Given below is one T cell receptor (beta chain) in context. The method was immunoSEQ multiplex PCR; TCRdb's version includes in-frame clones alone and lacks a portion of them. Among 250,000 or so clones listed, approximately 93% were seen once. Germline lookup yields CDR1 MDHEN and CDR2 SYDVKM. This CDR3 has 13 amino acids. V was clipped by 3 bases and J by 6 bases, with 11 bases between them. The data were taken from a study of T cell responses to AZD1222 COVID-19 vaccine. The clonotype was recovered from an adult in good health. The V call is TRBV28, the J call TRBJ1-2; D may be TRBD1 (5 bases). The specimen was peripheral blood, collected on day 0 of AZD1222 vaccination. CDR3 in DNA: TGTGCCAGCAGTTTCTCCTCAGGGAATGGCTACACCTTC. As protein: CASSFSSGNGYTF.